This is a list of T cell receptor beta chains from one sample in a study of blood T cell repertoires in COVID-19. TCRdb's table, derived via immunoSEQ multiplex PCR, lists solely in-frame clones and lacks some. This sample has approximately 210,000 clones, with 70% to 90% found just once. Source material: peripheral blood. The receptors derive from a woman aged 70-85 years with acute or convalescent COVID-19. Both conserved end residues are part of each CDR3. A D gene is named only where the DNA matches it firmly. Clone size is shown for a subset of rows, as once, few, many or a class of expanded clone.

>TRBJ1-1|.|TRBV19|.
TGTGCCAGTAGTTTTAGCACTGAAGCTTTCTTT
CASSFSTEAFF
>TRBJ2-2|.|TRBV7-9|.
TGTGCCAGCAGCTTAGTCGAGGGTCCCGGGGAGCTGTTTTTT
CASSLVEGPGELFF
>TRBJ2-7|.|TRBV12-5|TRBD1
TGTGCTAGTGGCCGGGACAGGGACGACTACGAGCAGTACTTC
CASGRDRDDYEQYF
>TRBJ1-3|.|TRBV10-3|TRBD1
TGTGCCATCAGCGGGACAGGCACGCCTGGAAACACCATATATTTT
CAISGTGTPGNTIYF
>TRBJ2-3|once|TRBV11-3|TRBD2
TGTGCCAGCAGCCCAACTAGCGGGAGAGCTAGCACAGATACGCAGTATTTT
CASSPTSGRASTDTQYF
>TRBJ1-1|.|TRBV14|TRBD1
TGTGCCAGCAGCCAAGGGACAGGCACTGAAGCTTTCTTT
CASSQGTGTEAFF
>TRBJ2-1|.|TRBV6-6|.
TGTGCCAGCAGCGACTACTCCTACAATGAGCAGTTCTTC
CASSDYSYNEQFF
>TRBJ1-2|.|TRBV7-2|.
TGTGCCAGCAGCTTAGCGAGGAACAACTATGGCTACACCTTC
CASSLARNNYGYTF
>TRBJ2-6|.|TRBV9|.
TGTGCCAGCTCCCGGGGGGCAGGGGCCAACGTCCTGACTTTC
CASSRGAGANVLTF
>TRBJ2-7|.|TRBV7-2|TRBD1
TGTGCCAGCAGCCACACCGGGACAGGTCCCTACGAGCAGTACTTC
CASSHTGTGPYEQYF
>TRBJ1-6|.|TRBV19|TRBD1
TGTGCCAGTAGTTGGGACAGAAAATATAATTCACCCCTCCACTTT
CASSWDRKYNSPLHF
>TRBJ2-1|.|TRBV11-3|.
TGTGCCAGCAGCTTAGATACACAATACAATGAGCAGTTCTTC
CASSLDTQYNEQFF
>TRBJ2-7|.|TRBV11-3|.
TGTGCCAGCAGCTTGGACTCAAGCGAGCAGTACTTC
CASSLDSSEQYF
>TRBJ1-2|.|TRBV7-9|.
TGTGCCAGCAGCTTAGAAGTTCTTGGAGGAGCCTACACCTTC
CASSLEVLGGAYTF
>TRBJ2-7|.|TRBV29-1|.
TGCAGCGTTACGAGCAGGGGATTCTACGAGCAGTACTTC
CSVTSRGFYEQYF
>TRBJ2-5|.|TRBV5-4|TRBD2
TGTGCCAGCAGCCCCCGACTAGCGGGTCAAGAGACCCAGTACTTC
CASSPRLAGQETQYF
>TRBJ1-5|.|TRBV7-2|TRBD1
TGTGCCAGCAGCTTAGACAGGGGAAGCAATCAGCCCCAGCATTTT
CASSLDRGSNQPQHF
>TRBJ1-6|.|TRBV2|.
TGTGCCAGCAGTGATAGTATCCAAGCACCCCTCCACTTT
CASSDSIQAPLHF
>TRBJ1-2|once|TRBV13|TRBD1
TGTGCCAGCCTTCTCTTTGTACAGGGGGCGCGCGGCTACACCTTC
CASLLFVQGARGYTF
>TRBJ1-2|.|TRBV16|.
TGTGCCAGCAGCCAATCCCCGTATGGCTACACCTTC
CASSQSPYGYTF
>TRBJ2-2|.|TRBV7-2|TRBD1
TGTGCCAGCAGCTTACAGGGGGCCGGCGGGGAGCTGTTTTTT
CASSLQGAGGELFF
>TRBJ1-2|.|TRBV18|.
TGTGCCAGCTCACCTGGGGGGGGCTTCTATGGCTACACCTTC
CASSPGGGFYGYTF
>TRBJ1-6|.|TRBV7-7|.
TGTGCTAGCAGCCCCGATCTATATTCACCCCTCCACTTT
CASSPDLYSPLHF
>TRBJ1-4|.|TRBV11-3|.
TGTGCCAGCAGCGAGGGCAGCGCTGGAGGAAAACTGTTTTTT
CASSEGSAGGKLFF
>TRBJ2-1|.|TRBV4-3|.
TGCGCCAGCAGCCAAACGGGAGTTGGGGGGAATGAGCAGTTCTTC
CASSQTGVGGNEQFF
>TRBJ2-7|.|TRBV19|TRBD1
TGTGCCAGTAGTGGCGGACAGGGAGTCTTCTCCTACGAGCAGTACTTC
CASSGGQGVFSYEQYF
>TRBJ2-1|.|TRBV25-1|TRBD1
TGTGCCAGCAGTGCTTCAGGGACAGGGAAAGACAATGAGCAGTTCTTC
CASSASGTGKDNEQFF
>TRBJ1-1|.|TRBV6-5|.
TGTGCCAGCAGTTACTCTTCGGGGGTCACTGAAGCTTTCTTT
CASSYSSGVTEAFF
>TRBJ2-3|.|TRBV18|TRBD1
TGTGCCAGCTCACCAAGGACAGGGGGCGAAGATACGCAGTATTTT
CASSPRTGGEDTQYF
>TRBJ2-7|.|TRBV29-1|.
TGCAGCGTTGAGGGGGGGGCGTACGAGCAGTACTTC
CSVEGGAYEQYF
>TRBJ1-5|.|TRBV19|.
TGTGCCACCTCAGCACAGACCAATCAGCCCCAGCATTTT
CATSAQTNQPQHF
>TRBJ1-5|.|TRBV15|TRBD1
TGTGCCACCAGCCCGACAGGGACCCAGCCCCAGCATTTT
CATSPTGTQPQHF
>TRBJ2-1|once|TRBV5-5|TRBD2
TGTGCCAGCAGCTTGGCCGGGGGGGAGGTCTACAATGAGCAGTTCTTC
CASSLAGGEVYNEQFF
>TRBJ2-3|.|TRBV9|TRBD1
TGTGCCAGCAGCCCTAGGACAGGGAGCACAGATACGCAGTATTTT
CASSPRTGSTDTQYF
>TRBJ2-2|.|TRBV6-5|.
TGTGCCACCCTGGGGAGGCACACCGGGGAGCTGTTTTTT
CATLGRHTGELFF
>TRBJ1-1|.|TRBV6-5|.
TGTGCCAGCAGCCATATGAACTTTGAAGCTTTCTTT
CASSHMNFEAFF
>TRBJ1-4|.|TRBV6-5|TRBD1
TGTGCCAGCAGTTCGGACAGGTCCTACAATGAAAAACTGTTTTTT
CASSSDRSYNEKLFF
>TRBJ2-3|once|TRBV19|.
TGTGCCAGTAGTATTCCGGGAGTGGATACGCAGTATTTT
CASSIPGVDTQYF
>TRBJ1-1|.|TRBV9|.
TGTGCCAGCAGCGTAGGGATAACAGGCTCTGAAGCTTTCTTT
CASSVGITGSEAFF
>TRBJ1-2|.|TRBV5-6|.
TGTGCCAGCAGCTTAGGGGAGGACTATGGCTACACCTTC
CASSLGEDYGYTF
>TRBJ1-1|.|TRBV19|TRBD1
TGTGCCAGTAGGACAGGGGTGCGCACTGAAGCTTTCTTT
CASRTGVRTEAFF
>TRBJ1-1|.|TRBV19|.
TGTGCCAGTAGTCCCAGGGGTAGGAACACTGAAGCTTTCTTT
CASSPRGRNTEAFF
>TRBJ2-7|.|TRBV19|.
TGTGCCAGTAGTATATCGGTGAGCTCCTACGAGCAGTACTTC
CASSISVSSYEQYF
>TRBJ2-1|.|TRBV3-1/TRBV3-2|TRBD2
TGTGCCAGCAGCCTAGCGGGTTACAATGAGCAGTTCTTC
CASSLAGYNEQFF
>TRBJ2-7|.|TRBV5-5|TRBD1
TGTGCCAGCAGCCTAGGACAGGGAAAGATGGGGGAGCAGTACTTC
CASSLGQGKMGEQYF
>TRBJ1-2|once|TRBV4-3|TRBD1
TGCGCCAGCAGCCAAGACGGAGGGACAGGCTATGGCTACACCTTC
CASSQDGGTGYGYTF
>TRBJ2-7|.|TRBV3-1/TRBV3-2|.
TGTGCCAGCAGCCGGCCGGGGGGCGCGTACGAGCAGTACTTC
CASSRPGGAYEQYF
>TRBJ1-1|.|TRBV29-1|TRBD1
TGCAGCGCGCGGGACAGGGCCCGGAACACTGAAGCTTTCTTT
CSARDRARNTEAFF
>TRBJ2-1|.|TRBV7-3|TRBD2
TGTGCCAGCAGCTTTGGAGCGGGAGGAACGGGTAATAGATTCTTC
CASSFGAGGTGNRFF
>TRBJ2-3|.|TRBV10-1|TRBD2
TGCGCCAGCAGTGTATGGCGGGGACTAAGCACAGATACGCAGTATTTT
CASSVWRGLSTDTQYF
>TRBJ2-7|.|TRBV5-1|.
TGCGCCAGCAGCTTGGGGGGGCCGCAGGTGGAGCAGTACTTC
CASSLGGPQVEQYF
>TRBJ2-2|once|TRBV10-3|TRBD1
TGTGCCACCCACAGGGGTGGCAACACCGGGGAGCTGTTTTTT
CATHRGGNTGELFF
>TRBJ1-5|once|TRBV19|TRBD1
TGTGCCAGTAACCGGGACAGCCTCAATCAGCCCCAGCATTTT
CASNRDSLNQPQHF
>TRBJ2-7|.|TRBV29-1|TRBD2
TGCAGCGTTCGGCTAGCGGTAGACTCCTACGAGCAGTACTTC
CSVRLAVDSYEQYF
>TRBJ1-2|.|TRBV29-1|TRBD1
TGCAGCGTTGCCGTAGGGGGCGGTAGCTACACCTTC
CSVAVGGGSYTF
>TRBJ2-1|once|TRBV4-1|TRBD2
TGCGCCAGCAGCCAAGGCCGGGAGGGCCTCTACAATGAGCAGTTCTTC
CASSQGREGLYNEQFF
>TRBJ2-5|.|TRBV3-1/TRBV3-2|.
TGTGCCAGCAGCCAAGCGACCAGGGGCCTCCAAGAGACCCAGTACTTC
CASSQATRGLQETQYF
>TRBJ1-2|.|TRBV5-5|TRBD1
TGTGCCAGCAGGCCGGCGACAGGGGATCGCTACACCTTC
CASRPATGDRYTF
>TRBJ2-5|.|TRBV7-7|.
TGTGCTAGCAGCCACAGGGAGTGGGAGACCCAGTACTTC
CASSHREWETQYF
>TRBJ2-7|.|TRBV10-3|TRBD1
TGTGCCATCAACGCCCAGACAGGGGGGCCCTACGAGCAGTACTTC
CAINAQTGGPYEQYF